Listed below are T cell receptor beta chains from one sample, sequenced in a study of blood T cell repertoires in COVID-19. The data were produced by immunoSEQ multiplex PCR, yet TCRdb's version contains in-frame clones alone and is incomplete. The table has approximately 73,000 clones, roughly 89% seen once. Source material: peripheral blood. The origin of the receptors is an elderly man with acute or convalescent COVID-19. Both conserved end residues are part of each CDR3. Fields, in order: V gene, D gene, clone size, J gene, CDR3 DNA, CDR3 protein. A D gene is named only where the DNA matches it firmly. Clone size is given for some rows only: seen once, a few or many times, or a class if the clone is expanded.

>TRBV7-6|-|-|TRBJ1-4
TGTGCCAGCAGCCCCGGAGCAGGGGCTGCAACTAATGAAAAACTGTTTTTT
CASSPGAGAATNEKLFF
>TRBV14|TRBD2|few|TRBJ2-5
TGTGCCAGCAGCCAAGAGAATAGCGGGAGAGGAGAGACCCAGTACTTC
CASSQENSGRGETQYF
>TRBV2|-|-|TRBJ1-5
TGTGCCAGCAGTCCCGGGCAGGGGTTTCAGCCCCAGCATTTT
CASSPGQGFQPQHF
>TRBV5-6|-|few|TRBJ1-6
TGTGCCAGCAGCCGTGGAACCGGGTCTAATTCACCCCTCCACTTT
CASSRGTGSNSPLHF
>TRBV28|-|-|TRBJ2-4
TGTGCCAGCAGCTCATTAGGAGGTATTGACAAAAACATTCAGTACTTC
CASSSLGGIDKNIQYF
>TRBV3-1/TRBV3-2|-|-|TRBJ2-7
TGTGCCAGCAGCCCCAGATCAGGTATCGAGTGGTACGAGCAGTACTTC
CASSPRSGIEWYEQYF
>TRBV5-4|-|once|TRBJ1-1
TGTGCTTACTGGGCAGGGGCCAAACTGAACACTGAAGCTTTCTTT
CAYWAGAKLNTEAFF
>TRBV7-8|TRBD1|once|TRBJ1-4
TGTGCCAGCAGCCCCGACAGGGCAACTAATGAAAAACTGTTTTTT
CASSPDRATNEKLFF
>TRBV30|-|-|TRBJ2-2
TGTGCCTGGAGTGCCCTGGGGCTCTCCGGGGAGCTGTTTTTT
CAWSALGLSGELFF
>TRBV2|-|once|TRBJ1-3
TGTGCCAGCAGCACAGGGTACTCTGGAAACACCATATATTTT
CASSTGYSGNTIYF
>TRBV3-1/TRBV3-2|TRBD1|-|TRBJ2-1
TGTGCCAGCAGCCAAATACCCGGGACAGGTCCTAGCTCCTACAATGAGCAGTTCTTC
CASSQIPGTGPSSYNEQFF
>TRBV5-4|-|-|TRBJ1-4
TGTGCCAGCAGCTTGGGAGGCGGGGGGACTAATGAAAAACTGTTTTTT
CASSLGGGGTNEKLFF
>TRBV2|-|-|TRBJ1-6
TGTGCCAGCAGTAATCCTACAGGGAACGGGTCACCCCTCCACTTT
CASSNPTGNGSPLHF
>TRBV11-3|TRBD2|-|TRBJ2-1
TGTGCCAGCAGCTCCCATAGCGGGGGGGCCGGCTCCTACAATGAGCAGTTCTTC
CASSSHSGGAGSYNEQFF
>TRBV10-2|-|-|TRBJ1-5
TGCGCCAGCAGTGAGATTGGGCAGGCGGGTCAGCCCCAGCATTTT
CASSEIGQAGQPQHF
>TRBV5-1|TRBD2|-|TRBJ2-3
TGCGCCAGCAGCTTCGGCGGGGGCGGGGGGCAAGATACGCAGTATTTT
CASSFGGGGGQDTQYF
>TRBV7-9|TRBD1|-|TRBJ1-2
TGTGCCAGCACCGCGGGACAGGGGTTCTATGGCTACACCTTC
CASTAGQGFYGYTF
>TRBV6-5|TRBD1|-|TRBJ1-5
TGTGCCAGCAGCCTGGGACAGAGTTATCAGCCCCAGCATTTT
CASSLGQSYQPQHF
>TRBV11-2|-|few|TRBJ2-1
TGTGCCAGCAGCTTAGATCTCACTATCTATGAGCAGTTCTTC
CASSLDLTIYEQFF
>TRBV6-5|-|-|TRBJ2-3
TGTGCCAGTGGTGGAGACACAGATACGCAGTATTTT
CASGGDTDTQYF
>TRBV10-3|-|-|TRBJ2-3
TGTGCCATCAGTGAGTCCGGGTCTAATACGCAGTATTTT
CAISESGSNTQYF
>TRBV6-2/TRBV6-3|TRBD1|few|TRBJ1-6
TGTGCCAGCAGTTCGGACAGGCATAATTCACCCCTCCACTTT
CASSSDRHNSPLHF
>TRBV6-5|TRBD1|-|TRBJ1-4
TGTGCCAGCAGTCCCCAGGGGACAGGGGAGGAAAAACTGTTTTTT
CASSPQGTGEEKLFF
>TRBV21-1|-|-|TRBJ2-7
TGTGCCAGCACCCCCTCCGGGACTAGCGGGCACAGTATTTACGAGCAGTACTTC
CASTPSGTSGHSIYEQYF
>TRBV3-1/TRBV3-2|TRBD2|-|TRBJ2-1
TGTGCCAGCAGCCCCCCCACCAGCGGGGTAAATGAGCAGTTCTTC
CASSPPTSGVNEQFF
>TRBV2|TRBD1|-|TRBJ1-3
TGTGCCAGCGGACGACAGGGGGGCTCTGGAAACACCATATATTTT
CASGRQGGSGNTIYF
>TRBV6-5|TRBD1|-|TRBJ1-5
TGTGCCAGCAGTTCGACAGGGGACAATCAGCCCCAGCATTTT
CASSSTGDNQPQHF
>TRBV2|TRBD2|-|TRBJ2-5
TGTGCCAGCAGTGAAGGTAGCGGGAGGGCCCGGGAGACCCAGTACTTC
CASSEGSGRARETQYF
>TRBV19|-|-|TRBJ2-1
TGTGCCAGTAGTATAGATCGCCTAGCTAAATATAATGAGCAGTTCTTC
CASSIDRLAKYNEQFF
>TRBV6-5|TRBD1|-|TRBJ2-7
TGTGCCAGCAGTTTGGACAGGCCGGGGGAGCAGTACTTC
CASSLDRPGEQYF
>TRBV15|-|-|TRBJ1-5
TGTGCCACCAGCAGAGGAACAACGAGAGGTAATCAGCCCCAGCATTTT
CATSRGTTRGNQPQHF